These T cell receptor beta chains were read from a single sample in a study of OX40 agonist ivuxolimab in advanced cancers. Sequencing used immunoSEQ multiplex PCR; TCRdb keeps in-frame clones, though not all of them. The table lists roughly 70,000 clones, about 86% of them singletons. Source: CD4+ or CD8+ T cells sorted from blood, taken in a trial of the OX40 agonist ivuxolimab. These receptors all stem from an adult with an advanced solid tumor such as melanoma, head and neck, liver or kidney cancer. The CDR3 runs from the conserved cysteine through the conserved F or W. D genes are given only for firm matches. Not every row has a clone size; where given, it reads once, few, many or a size class.

d_call j_call v_call clone_size cdr3_nt cdr3_aa
. TRBJ2-7 TRBV5-5 once TGTGCCAGCAGCTTGCTGGATCGAATCGGCGAGCAGTACTTC CASSLLDRIGEQYF
. TRBJ2-1 TRBV10-1 . TGCGCCAGCAGTGAGAGTCTAGAGGATGAGCAGTTCTTC CASSESLEDEQFF
. TRBJ2-3 TRBV30 . TGTGCCTGGAGTTTGGGCACAGATACGCAGTATTTT CAWSLGTDTQYF
TRBD1 TRBJ1-6 TRBV5-1 . TGCGCCAGCAGCGCCGGGACAGCGGGAAATAATTCACCCCTCCACTTT CASSAGTAGNNSPLHF
. TRBJ2-5 TRBV5-1 . TGCGCCAGCAGCTTGGAACAGGCGTATGGGGCCCAGTACTTC CASSLEQAYGAQYF
. TRBJ2-2 TRBV5-1 few TGCGCCAGCAGCTTGGATTTCCGGCCCGGGGAGCTGTTTTTT CASSLDFRPGELFF
. TRBJ2-7 TRBV7-9 . TGTGCCAGCAGCTTAGTTACCGGGACACCGTTCCACGAGCAGTACTTC CASSLVTGTPFHEQYF
TRBD1 TRBJ2-5 TRBV7-2 once TGTGCCAGCAGCTTTTCCCCAACAGGGGGCTTGCTGGAGACCCAGTACTTC CASSFSPTGGLLETQYF
TRBD2 TRBJ2-7 TRBV20-1 . TGCAGTCCTGGGGCGGGAGATGAGCAGTACTTC CSPGAGDEQYF
. TRBJ2-1 TRBV6-5 . TGTGCCAGCAGTAAAGTCGGGGCAGACAATGAGCAGTTCTTC CASSKVGADNEQFF